The subject of this entry is one T cell receptor beta chain. Its antigen is undetermined. This specimen comes from a study of T-cell memory formation after mild COVID-19. Whole-study context: Clusters were largely donor specific.

Trimming removed 3 bases at V and 8 bases at J, with 17 bases between. The CDR3 is made up of 15 amino acids. Germline CDR1 is MNHNS and CDR2 is SASEGT. TCRdb ran MiXCR on the 5' RACE reads and lists one entry per CDR3 protein. The sample has hundreds of thousands of distinct CDR3 sequences; roughly 15% are singletons. Findings of the study overall: Whereas later expanders leaned CD4+, clones contracting day 15 to 85 showed a balanced CD4/CD8 makeup.

The sequence came from a young man who had mild COVID-19 (a few samples of this study predate the infection). Cell type and time point are not known. The chain links TRBV6-1 to TRBJ2-1, with D perhaps assigned TRBD1 or TRBD2 (7 bases each). Input material: PBMCs or a T cell subset sorted from them (not recorded which). In DNA, the CDR3 is TGTGCCAGCAGTGACCAGGGGGGGGCCGGCCATGAGCAGTTCTTC. Protein: CASSDQGGAGHEQFF.